The 8 T cell receptor beta chains reported below all come from one sample, sequenced in a study of blood T cell repertoires in COVID-19. TCRdb's table, derived via immunoSEQ multiplex PCR, lists solely in-frame clones and lacks some. The sample shows about 240,000 clones, about 82% of them seen only once. Sequencing input: peripheral blood. The receptors come from a man aged 80 or over with acute or convalescent COVID-19.

The CDR3 here is CASSQDVGINSPLHF. CDR3 in DNA: TGCGCCAGCAGCCAAGATGTCGGGATTAATTCACCCCTCCACTTT. The chain couples TRBV4-3 to TRBJ1-6; D remains ambiguous. V was clipped by 0 bases and J by 6 bases, with 9 bases between them. The V gene's germline CDR1 is LGHNA and CDR2 YSLEER. CDR3 size: 15 residues.

The V and J genes are TRBV18 and TRBJ2-2; 10 bases map to TRBD1. From germline, CDR1 is KGHSH and CDR2 LQKENI. CDR3 length: 14 amino acids. V lost 3 bases to trimming and J lost 7 bases; unmatched junction nucleotides: 2. In DNA, the CDR3 is TGTGCCAGCTCACCGGACAGGGGGTTCGGGGAGCTGTTTTTT. It yields the protein CASSPDRGFGELFF.

The chain recombines TRBV7-2 with TRBJ1-2, with D unresolved. Germline V gives CDR1 SGHTA, CDR2 FQGNSA. This CDR3 region has 14 residues. V dropped 5 bases and J dropped 8 bases, with 18 bases sitting between them. The CDR3 sequence is CASSPPRESRGYTF. CDR3 sequence (DNA): TGTGCCAGCAGCCCCCCCCGGGAGTCACGGGGCTACACCTTC. The whole variable domain, filled in from reference TRBV7-2 and TRBJ1-2, reads GAGVSQSPSNKVTEKGKDVELRCDPISGHTALYWYRQSLGQGLEFLIYFQGNSAPDKSGLPSDRFSAERTGGSVSTLTIQRTQQEDSAVYLCASSPPRESRGYTFGSGTRLTVV.

This chain joins TRBV28 and TRBJ2-2, with 7 bases that match TRBD1. In germline, CDR1 is MDHEN, CDR2 SYDVKM. V lost 3 bases and J lost 5; bases outside the gene matches: 9. The CDR3 loop spans 16 amino acids. The CDR3 spells CASSLPRGFSTGELFF. Written as DNA, the CDR3 is TGTGCCAGCAGTTTGCCCAGGGGGTTTAGTACCGGGGAGCTGTTTTTT.

The chain is built from TRBV19 and TRBJ2-2, with D unresolved. CDR1 is LNHDA, CDR2 SQIVND, per germline (reference sequence). The CDR3 consists of 17 residues. V dropped 4 bases and J dropped 6 bases, with 21 bases sitting between them. This chain's CDR3 is CASSSSRRSSEAGELFF. The CDR3 DNA is TGTGCCAGTAGTAGTTCGAGACGGAGCTCCGAGGCCGGGGAGCTGTTTTTT.

The V and J genes are TRBV5-8 and TRBJ1-6; the match to TRBD1 covers 9 bases. The V gene's germline CDR1 is SGHTS and CDR2 YDEGEE. This CDR3 has 15 amino acids. J lost 10 bases, V lost 8 bases, and 13 bases had no gene match. In DNA, the CDR3 is TGTGCCAGTCACAAGTTTACAGGGGGCATCTCACCCCTCCACTTT. This gives the protein CASHKFTGGISPLHF.

V usage is TRBV27 and J usage is TRBJ1-5; weak D call: TRBD1 (6 bases). This CDR3 comprises 14 residues. The germline gives CDR1 MNHEY, CDR2 SMNVEV (reference sequence). V lost 3 bases and J 5 bases, leaving 11 bases between the germline ends. As DNA, the CDR3 is TGTGCCAGCAGTTTTAGGGGGAGTCATCAGCCCCAGCATTTT. Translated: CASSFRGSHQPQHF.

This clone came up a few times. The rearrangement uses TRBV6-1 and TRBJ2-7; D not certain. The germline V and J ends were trimmed by 1 base and 2 bases, with 6 bases remaining between them. Germline V gene data show CDR1 as MNHNS and CDR2 as SASEGT. The CDR3 contains 13 residues. This chain's CDR3 is CASSEGRTYEQYF. Written as DNA, the CDR3 is TGTGCCAGCAGTGAAGGCAGAACCTACGAGCAGTACTTC.